This T cell receptor (beta chain) was recorded in a study of shared clonotypes between healthy human individuals. The table came from immunoSEQ multiplex PCR; TCRdb's copy has only in-frame clones and leaves some out. This sample has about 520,000 clones, with about 72% found just once. With 3 bases removed from V and 4 bases from J, the gap between germline ends came to 4 bases. This CDR3 is built from 12 residues. Per germline, CDR1 MNHEY and CDR2 SMNVEV (reference sequence). Concerning this clone: Other DNA sequences within the sample encode an identical CDR3.

The receptor was derived from a woman aged 40 to 50 in good health. Some clones in this sample may be carry-over from other donors' samples. The chain employs TRBV27 and TRBJ2-1; no clear D gene. The sequenced material came from PBMCs. CDR3 protein: CASSFLYNEQFF. The CDR3 bases are TGTGCCAGCAGTTTTCTGTACAATGAGCAGTTCTTC.